The text below deals with one T cell receptor beta chain. The gene symbols are mouse symbols. The read ends 4 residues shy of where the CDR3 ends; the end is completed using the germline J gene. The CDR3 runs to 15 residues. V was pared by 3 bases and J by 3 bases, with 3 bases of the junction left unmatched. CDR1 is NSQYPW, CDR2 LRSPGD, per germline (reference sequence). On the basis of CD4, CD8alpha, NKG2D, NKG2ACE and other markers, pooled cutaneous lymph node cells were sorted. cDNA prepared by RNA extraction and subsequent reverse transcription served as the template for sequencing. Assay used: immunoSEQ multiplex PCR; TCRdb lists only in-frame clones, some missing. The sample presents 270,000 or so clones, none singletons. This record comes from a study of CD8+ T cells in alopecia areata.

V and J are TRBV1 and TRBJ2-1, with TRBD1 matching over 9 bases. The receptor was isolated from a C3H/HeJ mouse with alopecia areata. Mouse MHC haplotype: H2-k. Sequencing used CD4+ T cells sorted from a lymph node. CDR3 region: CTCSAGQGFYAEQFF. CDR3 DNA, as far as it was read: TGCACCTGCAGTGCGGGACAGGGTTTCTATGCT.